This T cell receptor beta chain was recorded in a study of response to subunit inactivated influenza vaccine. Study-wide results and caveats: After each seasonal influenza vaccination, few new T cells are recruited, the authors suggested.

TCRdb ran MiXCR on the RT-PCR reads and lists one entry per CDR3 protein. Of 650,000 or so distinct CDR3 sequences listed, about 14% were seen once; the top ten hold less than 8.5%. This CDR3 region has 17 residues. CDR1 MNHEY and CDR2 SVGEGT come from the germline V gene. On this clonotype: Its specificity is not known. Its ends do not fully match the called genes, so a read error is possible.

Sample: PBMCs from blood, taken 14 days before vaccination. This chain joins TRBV6-2 or TRBV6-3 and TRBJ2-6; 9 bases line up with TRBD1. This clonotype originated in a man aged 50 to 60 who received an inactivated influenza vaccine. The CDR3 DNA sequence: TGCGCCAGCAGAGACAACCGACAGGGGGTCGGGGCCAACGTCCTGACTTTC. Protein: CASRDNRQGVGANVLTF.